The source of this TCR beta chain is a study of blood T cell repertoires in COVID-19. Study as a whole: In each case, the material was cDNA or gDNA derived from T cells, B-cell-depleted T cells, or PBMCs.

The method was immunoSEQ multiplex PCR; TCRdb's version includes in-frame clones alone and lacks a portion of them. Of around 200,000 clones listed, 80% to 85% are singletons. Germline V gene sequence: CDR1 SQVTM, CDR2 ANQGSEA. After removal of 7 bases from V and 1 base from J, the junction contained 2 bases not matched to a gene. The CDR3 consists of 12 residues. The gene calls are TRBV29-1 and TRBJ1-1; 8 bases map to TRBD1. The sequence derives from a human donor in a cohort sampled during active COVID-19. Input material: peripheral blood. The CDR3 protein is CSADRGNTEAFF. In DNA, the CDR3 is TGCAGCGCCGACAGGGGGAACACTGAAGCTTTCTTT.